The rows below give T cell receptor beta chains drawn from one sample of a study of PD-L1 blockade in urothelial cancer. Only in-frame clones appear in the TCRdb table, and some are missing; sequencing was by immunoSEQ multiplex PCR. The sample has around 80,000 clones, around 90% seen once. The input for sequencing was PBMCs, taken around atezolizumab (anti-PD-L1) treatment. These TCRs come from a woman older than 75 with urothelial cancer. Each CDR3 is given with its conserved first and last residue. D genes are given only for firm matches. Expanded clones get a size class; other rows say once, few or many, or leave the size out.

d_gene,v_gene,abundance,j_gene,CDR3nt,CDR3aa
TRBD1,TRBV7-2,-,TRBJ2-5,TGTGCCAGCAGCTTCTCCAGGGGGAGTGGAGAGACCCAGTACTTC,CASSFSRGSGETQYF
-,TRBV27,once,TRBJ1-1,TGTGCCAGCAGTGGTCCCGGGATGAACACTGAAGCTTTCTTT,CASSGPGMNTEAFF
-,TRBV4-1,-,TRBJ1-2,TGCGCCAGCAGCCAAGGAGGAGGGCTCCTTAACTATGGCTACACCTTC,CASSQGGGLLNYGYTF
-,TRBV9,once,TRBJ2-7,TGTGCCAGCAGCGTAGCGGTGGGAGGAGCCCCCTACGAGCAGTACTTC,CASSVAVGGAPYEQYF
TRBD2,TRBV30,-,TRBJ2-7,TGTGCCTGCAGGACTAGCGGGGTCTTCTACGAGCAGTACTTC,CACRTSGVFYEQYF
TRBD1,TRBV28,-,TRBJ1-2,TGTGCCAGCAGTCCACCCGGGACAGGGGCCTATGGCTACACCTTC,CASSPPGTGAYGYTF
-,TRBV7-3,-,TRBJ2-7,TGTGCCAGCAGCTTAATGGGGGGATCGAGGGACGAGCAGTACTTC,CASSLMGGSRDEQYF
TRBD1,TRBV19,-,TRBJ1-2,TGTGCCAGTAGTCGGGGATCCGGGGACAGCTATGGCTACACCTTC,CASSRGSGDSYGYTF
-,TRBV5-1,-,TRBJ2-1,TGCGCCAGCAGCTTTAGACAGGGAAGTGCGGGAGGCAGGTACAATGAGCAGTTCTTC,CASSFRQGSAGGRYNEQFF
TRBD2,TRBV9,few,TRBJ2-1,TGTGCCAGCAGCGCGATAGCGGGAGATCGTGGTGAGCAGTTCTTC,CASSAIAGDRGEQFF
TRBD1,TRBV30,-,TRBJ2-2,TGTGCCTGGAGTAAACCCCCGGACAGGGAGACCACCGGGGAGCTGTTTTTT,CAWSKPPDRETTGELFF
TRBD1,TRBV5-4,-,TRBJ2-7,TGTGCCAGCAGACCCGGGACAGGGGGTTCCTACGAGCAGTACTTC,CASRPGTGGSYEQYF
TRBD1,TRBV13,few,TRBJ2-1,TGTGCCAGCAGCGCTTTGATGGCGGCCAGGGGGCAGAACAATGAGCAGTTCTTC,CASSALMAARGQNNEQFF
-,TRBV19,-,TRBJ1-5,TGTGCCAGTAGTATTGTCAGGGGACGGAATCAGCCCCAGCATTTT,CASSIVRGRNQPQHF
TRBD1,TRBV6-1,once,TRBJ1-1,TGTGCCAGCAGGGACAGGGAAGCAAAGAACACTGAAGCTTTCTTT,CASRDREAKNTEAFF
-,TRBV5-4,-,TRBJ1-1,TGTGCCAGCAGCTTGGGGGGCCCGGGCACTGAAGCTTTCTTT,CASSLGGPGTEAFF
-,TRBV6-5,-,TRBJ2-1,TGTGCCAGCAGTTACTCGTGGGGCCAATACAATGAGCAGTTCTTC,CASSYSWGQYNEQFF
-,TRBV6-5,-,TRBJ1-1,TGTGCCAGCAGCCGAAACAGGGTCACTGAAGCTTTCTTT,CASSRNRVTEAFF
-,TRBV9,-,TRBJ1-1,TGTGCCAGCAGCGATAGATCTGGGGGCATCACTGAAGCTTTCTTT,CASSDRSGGITEAFF
TRBD2,TRBV30,-,TRBJ2-3,TGTGCCTGGGGGGAGGGCATATCAGATACGCAGTATTTT,CAWGEGISDTQYF
-,TRBV27,-,TRBJ2-7,TGTGCCAGCAGTTTTAGGCAGGGTGGCGAGCAGTACTTC,CASSFRQGGEQYF
TRBD2,TRBV5-1,-,TRBJ2-5,TGCGCCAGCAGCTTGGAAGGGCGGGAGGGCCCTAGGGAGACCCAGTACTTC,CASSLEGREGPRETQYF
-,TRBV19,-,TRBJ1-5,TGTGCCAGTAGTATAACAGGGAAAAATCAGCCCCAGCATTTT,CASSITGKNQPQHF
TRBD2,TRBV7-3,-,TRBJ2-2,TGTGCCAGCAGCTTGTCGCGGGAGGGCCCCGGGGAGCTGTTTTTT,CASSLSREGPGELFF
-,TRBV14,-,TRBJ2-1,TGTGCCAGCAGCCAAGTACTAGGAAATGAGCAGTTCTTC,CASSQVLGNEQFF
-,TRBV27,once,TRBJ1-2,TGTGCCAGCAGTTTAGGGGCAGGGGAGTATGGCTACACCTTC,CASSLGAGEYGYTF
-,TRBV29-1,-,TRBJ2-2,TGCAGCGCTAAGGAGACCGGGGAGCTGTTTTTT,CSAKETGELFF
TRBD1,TRBV10-2,-,TRBJ2-3,TGCGCCAGCAGAGGGACAGGCCTCTTCACAGATACGCAGTATTTT,CASRGTGLFTDTQYF
-,TRBV29-1,few,TRBJ1-1,TGCAGCGTTTGGTGGAGAACTGAAGCTTTCTTT,CSVWWRTEAFF
TRBD1,TRBV7-9,-,TRBJ1-2,TGTGCCAGCAGAGAGAACCCGGGACAGAGCAGCTATGGCTACACCTTC,CASRENPGQSSYGYTF
-,TRBV19,-,TRBJ2-6,TGTGCCAGTAGTGACGGACTGCAATCCTCTGGGGCCAACGTCCTGACTTTC,CASSDGLQSSGANVLTF
TRBD1,TRBV19,-,TRBJ1-1,TGTGCCAGTAGACCCGGACAGGTGGCTGAAGCTTTCTTT,CASRPGQVAEAFF
TRBD2,TRBV7-2,-,TRBJ2-1,TGTGCCAGCAGCCTACAGGCGGGGGTACTTTACAATGAGCAGTTCTTC,CASSLQAGVLYNEQFF
TRBD2,TRBV6-5,-,TRBJ2-3,TGTGCCAGCAGCGCGGGGGGGGGCAGCACAGATACGCAGTATTTT,CASSAGGGSTDTQYF
TRBD1,TRBV18,-,TRBJ2-3,TGTGCCAGCTCGCCGCGGACAGGGAGCACAGATACGCAGTATTTT,CASSPRTGSTDTQYF
TRBD1,TRBV10-1,-,TRBJ2-1,TGCGCCAGCAGTGAGACGGGACAGGGGGCCGGGGAGCAGTTCTTC,CASSETGQGAGEQFF
TRBD1,TRBV5-4,-,TRBJ1-1,TGTGCCAGCAGCTCACCCGCGACAGGGGTAGGAACTGAAGCTTTCTTT,CASSSPATGVGTEAFF
TRBD1,TRBV5-1,few,TRBJ1-1,TGCGCCAGCAAATCGACAGGGATAGACACTGAAGCTTTCTTT,CASKSTGIDTEAFF
TRBD1,TRBV9,few,TRBJ2-1,TGTGCCAGCAGCGCCGGGACAGTCTACAATGAGCAGTTCTTC,CASSAGTVYNEQFF
TRBD1,TRBV11-2,once,TRBJ1-1,TGTGCCAGCAGCTCAGTCCCGGGACAGAAAGCTTTCTTT,CASSSVPGQKAFF
-,TRBV10-3,-,TRBJ2-7,TGTGCCATCAGTGAAACCACAAGCTACGAGCAGTACTTC,CAISETTSYEQYF
-,TRBV19,-,TRBJ1-5,TGTGCCAGTAGTCCGCTAGACCGTACCAATCAGCCCCAGCATTTT,CASSPLDRTNQPQHF
TRBD1,TRBV5-1,-,TRBJ2-3,TGCGCCAGCAGCTCCGGGACAGGGGCCGATACGCAGTATTTT,CASSSGTGADTQYF